This T cell receptor beta chain was captured by sequencing in a study of response to subunit inactivated influenza vaccine. This CDR3 contains 16 residues. With 3 bases clipped from V and 5 bases from J, the junction kept 7 bases outside the gene matches. Germline V lookup: CDR1 KGHSH, CDR2 LQKENI. This clonotype was seen more than once but under ten times. TCRdb processed the RT-PCR reads anew with MiXCR; each CDR3 protein has one entry. In the table there are approximately 730,000 distinct CDR3 sequences, approximately 15% of which are singletons. The origin of this receptor is a man aged 45 to 65 who received an inactivated influenza vaccine. The rearrangement uses TRBV18 and TRBJ2-4, with 10 bases fitting TRBD1. Sample: PBMCs from blood, taken roughly 2 weeks before vaccination. The CDR3 nucleotides are TGTGCCAGCTCACCTTCGGGACAGGGGTCGGAAAACATTCAGTACTTC. This gives the protein CASSPSGQGSENIQYF.